These T cell receptor beta chains were read from a single sample in a study of CD4 T cells in relation to SARS-CoV-2 and coronaviruses. Method: immunoSEQ multiplex PCR; TCRdb's copy keeps in-frame clones and lacks some. The sample consists of roughly 57,000 clones, 86% of them appearing once. Sample: memory CD4+ T cells from PBMCs. These receptors originate from a human donor in good health. Both conserved end residues are part of each CDR3.

v_call cdr3_aa
TRBV30 CAWSVSETQYF
TRBV10-3 CAISESREQYF
TRBV18 CASSPLEGGDTQYF
TRBV30 CAWSNRDRLSYSNQPQHF
TRBV4-2 CASSQDRLRGELFF
TRBV11-2 CASSLGGWGAGSYEQYF
TRBV19 CASSTRDRYTGELFF
TRBV24-1 CATSDRGSQPQHF
TRBV7-9 CASSRSPGPQETQYF
TRBV28 CATNRGAQGYGYTF
TRBV12-3/TRBV12-4 CANQREDNEQFF
TRBV2 CASSESLITDTQYF
TRBV15 CATSRGAVSQETQYF
TRBV9 CASSTSQGRGTLSGANVLTF
TRBV4-1 CASRRQGAGTEAFF
TRBV5-4 CASSLAASRTF
TRBV7-3 CASSQPNNEQFF
TRBV23-1 CASSQSILGGWWDTEAFF
TRBV3-1/TRBV3-2 CASSHRTDFTYEQYF
TRBV5-1 CASSRGTSGNVIGGELFF
TRBV10-2 CASNPRAGGPSYNEQFF
TRBV7-2 CASSLALRTSGNVIEHEQFF
TRBV20-1 CSASLPSGVSYEQYF
TRBV6-5 CASTERWQGNQPQHF
TRBV2 CASSWDRGRTGELFF
TRBV11-1 CASSFEGSSYNEQFF
TRBV6-1 CASSEGGRNYGYTF
TRBV5-1 CASSFGTPGMGEQYF
TRBV3-1/TRBV3-2 CASSPRGSVTEAFF
TRBV10-3 CAIKIHPGLAGAADTQYF
TRBV3-1/TRBV3-2 CASSRGQTGYQPQHF
TRBV12-3/TRBV12-4 CASRVDRGTEAFF
TRBV28 CASLSFNEQFF
TRBV10-3 CAISASTGGEQYF
TRBV6-5 CASSLTSGVYNEQFF
TRBV21-1 CASSKILGTRGDGEQYF
TRBV6-5 CASRTGIEGNQPQHF
TRBV19 CASTVSPDTPNSPLHF
TRBV20-1 CSASILAGGHDYNEQFF
TRBV7-9 CASSLTSGSGETQYF
TRBV12-3/TRBV12-4 CASRGGSGELFF
TRBV4-1 CASSQVAQTGDEQFF
TRBV7-6 CASSLKGNEQFF
TRBV4-1 CASTSSVGHYGYTF
TRBV19 CASSMSVSGNTIYF
TRBV27 CASSLSGTGPYEQYF
TRBV5-4 CASSLTGANSPLHF
TRBV5-1 CASMRSGDNSPLHF
TRBV5-4 CASSLTGGRRNEQFF
TRBV7-8 CASSLDKYEQYF
TRBV7-2 CASSFEGLGDTGELFF
TRBV9 CASSPLLTTDTQYF
TRBV5-1 CASSLDGANYGYTF
TRBV27 CASSRAGTSGRNEQFF
TRBV9 CASSPHSGTGGTDTQYF